One and the same sample provided the 27 T cell receptor beta chains below, sequenced in a study of TIL therapy for anti-PD-1-resistant metastatic lung cancer. The immunoSEQ assay was v3. Some clones are missing from TCRdb's copy, which holds only in-frame ones; the method was immunoSEQ multiplex PCR. This sample has 36,000 or so clones, with more than 60% found just once. The time point is: pre-treatment sample, taken before nivolumab and TIL therapy. The material was blood, obtained at baseline. All receptors come from a person aged 25-85 years with non-small cell lung cancer.

The chain has TRBV11-2 and TRBJ1-5; D unresolved. Trimming removed 0 bases at V and 7 bases at J, with 7 bases between. CDR3 size: 13 residues. Looked up from germline, CDR1 is SGHAT and CDR2 is FQNNGV. DNA of the CDR3: TGTGCCAGCAGCTTAGAGGCGTTCCAGCCCCAGCATTTT. Translated: CASSLEAFQPQHF.

The V and J genes are TRBV7-2 and TRBJ2-7; 8 nucleotides match TRBD2. The V and J ends lost 2 bases and 0 bases, in that order; junction bases with no gene match: 6. Germline lookup yields CDR1 SGHTA and CDR2 FQGNSA. CDR3 length equals 16 residues. The CDR3 loop is CASSLIGGRISYEQYF. As DNA, the CDR3 is TGTGCCAGCAGCTTAATCGGCGGGAGGATCTCCTACGAGCAGTACTTC. Full variable domain (outside the CDR3, taken from reference TRBV7-2 and TRBJ2-7): GAGVSQSPSNKVTEKGKDVELRCDPISGHTALYWYRQSLGQGLEFLIYFQGNSAPDKSGLPSDRFSAERTGGSVSTLTIQRTQQEDSAVYLCASSLIGGRISYEQYFGPGTRLTVT.

The J gene is TRBJ1-5, the V gene TRBV19; weak D call: TRBD1 (5 bases). V was clipped by 5 bases and J by 7 bases, with 12 bases between them. The germline V gene has CDR1 LNHDA and CDR2 SQIVND (reference sequence). The CDR3 is 13 amino acids. The CDR3 region is CASSPTKGQPQHF. For the CDR3, the DNA is TGTGCCAGTAGTCCAACAAAGGGGCAGCCCCAGCATTTT.

The count of this clone is one. The chain has TRBV7-8 and TRBJ1-1; tentatively, D is TRBD1 (5 bases). Germline V gene data show CDR1 as SGHVS and CDR2 as FQNEAQ. This CDR3 comprises 15 residues. The ends were cut back, 3 bases at V and 1 base at J, with 12 bases in the middle. The CDR3 DNA is TGTGCCAGCAGCTTCAGGGCGGTCGGGAACACTGAAGCTTTCTTT. It codes for CASSFRAVGNTEAFF.

This clone was picked up a small number of times. This chain uses TRBV10-3 with TRBJ1-1; D is unresolved. This CDR3 has 13 amino acids. Germline V CDR1 and CDR2: ENHRY, SYGVKD. V was clipped by 4 bases and J by 1 base, with 7 bases between them. The CDR3 nucleotides read TGTGCCATCAGTGCCGGCAGGAACACTGAAGCTTTCTTT. Amino acids: CAISAGRNTEAFF.

V is TRBV7-3 and J is TRBJ2-3, with a possible D match to TRBD2 (6 bases). The CDR3 runs to 13 residues. V was clipped by 5 bases and J by 8 bases, with 14 bases between them. Germline V gives CDR1 SGHTA, CDR2 FQGTGA. DNA for the CDR3: TGTGCCAGCAGCGTGACTAGTACGGGTACGCAGTATTTT. As protein: CASSVTSTGTQYF.

This clone was seen only a few times. The gene calls are TRBV27 and TRBJ2-2; tentative D call: TRBD1 (6 bases). This CDR3 region has 15 residues. V dropped 6 bases and J dropped 6 bases, with 17 bases sitting between them. CDR1 and CDR2 (germline): MNHEY, SMNVEV (reference sequence). In DNA form, the CDR3 reads TGTGCCAGCAGCCTCGGGGCAGGGGTTGCCGGGGAGCTGTTTTTT. Its translation: CASSLGAGVAGELFF.

The rearrangement links TRBV10-3 to TRBJ2-5; the D call may be TRBD1 or TRBD2 (6 bases each). Trimming cost V 7 bases and J 2 bases, with 17 bases left between them. Germline V gene sequence: CDR1 ENHRY, CDR2 SYGVKD. This CDR3 has 15 amino acids. CDR3 sequence (DNA): TGTGCCATCAAGGGGGACTCTACCTATCAAGAGACCCAGTACTTC. It yields the protein CAIKGDSTYQETQYF.

J is TRBJ1-2 and V is TRBV27; TRBD1 might be the D (6 bases). Germline V gene data show CDR1 as MNHEY and CDR2 as SMNVEV (reference sequence). The CDR3 contains 15 residues. Deletions cut 6 bases from V and 2 bases from J, with 16 bases between. The CDR3 nucleotides are TGTGCCAGCAGAACCTACCGGGACAAGAACTATGGCTACACCTTC. Amino acids: CASRTYRDKNYGYTF.

This clone was seen more than once but under ten times. This sequence joins TRBV7-9 and TRBJ2-7; 7 positions agree with TRBD2. This CDR3 comprises 16 residues. The junction had 12 bases not matched to a gene; V was cut back by 5 bases and J by 2 bases. Per the germline V gene, CDR1 is SEHNR and CDR2 is FQNEAQ (reference sequence). The DNA for the CDR3 is TGTGCCAGCAGCCCCCCGACCGGGCGGGGGACCTACGAGCAGTACTTC. It yields the protein CASSPPTGRGTYEQYF.

The chain joins TRBV7-2 to TRBJ2-7, with 8 positions matching TRBD2. Losses at the gene ends were 1 base for V and 4 bases for J; bases not matched to a gene: 9. Germline V gives CDR1 SGHTA, CDR2 FQGNSA. The CDR3 has 16 amino acids. CDR3 region: CASSLGSGGASYEQYF. Written as DNA, the CDR3 is TGTGCCAGCAGCTTAGGGTCCGGGGGGGCTTCGTACGAGCAGTACTTC.

This clone has more than one count but fewer than ten. The J gene is TRBJ2-6, the V gene TRBV2; D is unclear. Germline loops: CDR1 SNHLY, CDR2 FYNNEI. Trimming stripped 6 bases from V and 0 bases from J, with 6 bases between. This CDR3 is built from 14 residues. CDR3 amino acids: CASRKSSGANVLTF. DNA for the CDR3: TGTGCCAGCAGGAAAAGCTCTGGGGCCAACGTCCTGACTTTC. Based on the CDR3 plus reference TRBV2 and TRBJ2-6, the full variable domain is EPEVTQTPSHQVTQMGQEVILRCVPISNHLYFYWYRQILGQKVEFLVSFYNNEISEKSEIFDDQFSVERPDGSNFTLKIRSTKLEDSAMYFCASRKSSGANVLTFGAGSRLTVL.

In this sample, this clone turned up once. The CDR3 nucleotides read TGTGCCAGCAGCCTTCGGACTAGCGGGGGGGAAGAGACCCAGTACTTC. It encodes CASSLRTSGGEETQYF. The chain has TRBV5-5 and TRBJ2-5; 15 bases line up with TRBD2. Trimming took 4 bases from V and 3 from J; bases not matched to a gene: 4. CDR1 and CDR2 from the germline V gene are SGHKS and YYEKEE (reference sequence). The CDR3 sequence is 16 residues long. Based on the CDR3 plus reference TRBV5-5 and TRBJ2-5, the full variable domain is DAGVTQSPTHLIKTRGQQVTLRCSPISGHKSVSWYQQVLGQGPQFIFQYYEKEERGRGNFPDRFSARQFPNYSSELNVNALLLGDSALYLCASSLRTSGGEETQYFGPGTRLLVL.

The V gene is TRBV4-3, the J gene TRBJ2-5, with D hard to call. Germline values: CDR1 LGHNA, CDR2 YSLEER. The CDR3 is 16 residues long. V was pared by 0 bases and J by 1 base, with 12 bases between. The CDR3 DNA reads TGCGCCAGCAGCCAAGACCACGGCAGTGCCCAAGAGACCCAGTACTTC. Its protein is CASSQDHGSAQETQYF.

V is TRBV10-3 and J is TRBJ2-3, with D uncertain. Germline V gene lookup returns CDR1 ENHRY and CDR2 SYGVKD. This CDR3 spans 12 amino acids. The V end was cut by 10 bases, the J end by 6 bases, with 14 bases between. CDR3 protein: CATAQLSDTQYF. The CDR3, as DNA: TGTGCCACAGCCCAGCTGTCGGATACGCAGTATTTT.

The chain couples TRBV7-9 to TRBJ2-5; 10 bases line up with TRBD2. The germline V gene encodes CDR1 SEHNR and CDR2 FQNEAQ (reference sequence). With 1 base clipped from V and 5 bases from J, the junction kept 4 bases outside the gene matches. CDR3 length: 15 residues. CDR3 sequence (DNA): TGTGCCAGCAGCTTAGATGCTAGCGGGGGCGAGACCCAGTACTTC. This encodes CASSLDASGGETQYF.

The table lists this clone with a few counts. The J gene is TRBJ2-7, the V gene TRBV4-3; 14 bases fit TRBD2. This CDR3 is 15 amino acids long. Per germline, CDR1 LGHNA and CDR2 YSLEER. The J segment lost 7 bases and the V segment lost 4 bases, leaving 6 bases of the junction unmatched. CDR3 sequence reads: CASSPTSGGALEQYF. The CDR3 bases are TGCGCCAGCAGCCCGACTAGCGGGGGGGCCTTAGAGCAGTACTTC.

This clone was detected a few times. The gene calls are TRBV7-2 and TRBJ2-3; 9 nucleotides align to TRBD1. CDR1 is SGHTA and CDR2 is FQGNSA in the germline V gene. The CDR3 contains 14 residues. The V gene end was trimmed by 1 base and the J gene end by 4 bases; junction bases not matched to a gene: 0. The CDR3 region has the DNA TGTGCCAGCAGCTTAGGACAGGGGGCAGATACGCAGTATTTT. Translating it yields CASSLGQGADTQYF.

The chain recombines TRBV5-1 with TRBJ2-3; 7 bases map to TRBD2. Trimming took 2 bases from V and 4 from J; bases not matched to a gene: 10. The length of the CDR3 is 16 residues. CDR1 and CDR2 from the germline V gene are SGHRS and YFSETQ. CDR3 nucleotides: TGCGCCAGCAGCTTAGGAGGCGGGAGTATCGCAGATACGCAGTATTTT. This translates into CASSLGGGSIADTQYF. Full variable domain (missing parts from reference TRBV5-1 and TRBJ2-3): KAGVTQTPRYLIKTRGQQVTLSCSPISGHRSVSWYQQTPGQGLQFLFEYFSETQRNKGNFPGRFSGRQFSNSRSEMNVSTLELGDSALYLCASSLGGGSIADTQYFGPGTRLTVL.

In its sample, this clone was seen a few times. This chain uses TRBV13 with TRBJ2-2, with TRBD1 matching 9 bases. The CDR3 runs to 15 residues. The germline V gene encodes CDR1 PRHDT and CDR2 FYEKMQ (reference sequence). V gave up 5 bases and J gave up 11 bases; unmatched junction bases: 12. The CDR3 nucleotides read TGTGCCAGCAGCACCATGGGACAGGGTTCGATTGAGCTGTTTTTT. Translation: CASSTMGQGSIELFF.

Only a few counts were recorded for this clone. The CDR3 here is CASSRGNYGYTF. In DNA, the CDR3 is TGTGCCAGTAGTCGAGGGAACTATGGCTACACCTTC. The chain recombines TRBV19 with TRBJ1-2; D gene uncertain. CDR1 and CDR2 from the germline V gene are LNHDA and SQIVND (reference sequence). The V and J ends lost 5 bases and 2 bases respectively, with 6 bases between them. This CDR3 has 12 residues.

V gene TRBV6-5 combines with J gene TRBJ2-1, with 7 positions matching TRBD2. The CDR3 totals 16 residues. Germline CDR1 and CDR2: MNHEY and SVGAGI. The V segment lost 0 bases and the J segment 1 base; nucleotides outside the gene matches: 3. This CDR3 reads CASSYSLAMSYNEQFF. The CDR3 DNA follows: TGTGCCAGCAGTTACTCACTAGCGATGTCCTACAATGAGCAGTTCTTC.

The chain employs TRBV10-2 and TRBJ2-5; D is uncertain. Germline V gene data show CDR1 as WSHSY and CDR2 as SAAADI. The germline V and J ends were trimmed by 6 bases and 5 bases, with 10 bases remaining between them. The CDR3 is 12 amino acids. The DNA for the CDR3 is TGCGCCAGCAGCCGACCCCTCGAGACCCAGTACTTC. This sequence encodes CASSRPLETQYF.

This clone was seen more than once but under ten times. J is TRBJ1-5 and V is TRBV27; 9 bases are shared with TRBD1. Trimming took 5 bases from V and 4 from J; bases not matched to a gene: 6. The CDR3 covers 15 residues. CDR1 and CDR2 (germline): MNHEY, SMNVEV (reference sequence). The CDR3 DNA is TGTGCCAGCAGTCCCCCGGGACAGGGTAATCAGCCCCAGCATTTT. Translated, it gives CASSPPGQGNQPQHF.

The rearrangement joins TRBV11-2 to TRBJ1-1; D unclear. Looked up from germline, CDR1 is SGHAT and CDR2 is FQNNGV. V shed 2 bases and J shed 12 bases, with 16 bases lying between them. The CDR3 sequence is 13 residues long. CDR3 sequence (DNA): TGTGCCAGCAGCTTAATACTCCCCTACCCCTCTTTCTTT. Its protein product is CASSLILPYPSFF.

The genes are TRBV13 and TRBJ1-2; D perhaps matches TRBD1 (5 bases). CDR1 is PRHDT, CDR2 FYEKMQ, per germline (reference sequence). Trimming removed 0 bases from V and 3 bases from J, with 5 bases in between. The CDR3 spans 13 residues. CDR3 DNA: TGTGCCAGCAGCTTAGGGACAGACTATGGCTACACCTTC. It translates to CASSLGTDYGYTF.

CDR3 sequence reads: CSARGTGVAFF. CDR3 nucleotides: TGCAGTGCTAGAGGGACAGGGGTAGCTTTCTTT. This chain uses TRBV20-1 with TRBJ1-1; 9 bases line up with TRBD1. The CDR3 runs 11 residues. The junction had 1 base not matched to a gene; V was cut back by 1 base and J by 10 bases. Germline V gene sequence: CDR1 DFQATT, CDR2 SNEGSKA (reference sequence).